Each of the 30 T cell receptor beta chains below was sequenced from the same sample in a study of blood T cell repertoires in COVID-19. The method was immunoSEQ multiplex PCR; TCRdb's version includes in-frame clones alone and lacks a portion of them. The sample contains some 250,000 clones, 85% to 90% of which appear only once. The sample taken for sequencing was PBMCs or T cells enriched from blood (not recorded which). Source of these receptors: a man aged 18 to 30 who had recovered from COVID-19.

The chain uses TRBV5-1 and TRBJ2-7; maybe TRBD2 (6 bases). The V gene lost 4 bases and the J gene lost 4 bases, with 15 bases spanning the gap. CDR1 is SGHRS, CDR2 YFSETQ, per germline. The CDR3 extends over 14 amino acids. This CDR3 reads CASSAGLSSYEQYF. CDR3 DNA: TGCGCCAGCAGCGCGGGACTGAGTTCTTACGAGCAGTACTTC.

The chain recombines TRBV7-9 with TRBJ2-1, with 8 nucleotides matching TRBD1. CDR1 is SEHNR and CDR2 is FQNEAQ in the germline V gene (reference sequence). This CDR3 has 15 residues. Losses at the gene ends were 6 bases for V and 3 bases for J; bases not matched to a gene: 7. The CDR3 here is CASSFNRGVYNEQFF. The CDR3 DNA is TGTGCCAGCAGTTTCAACAGGGGGGTCTACAATGAGCAGTTCTTC.

This sequence joins TRBV11-1 and TRBJ2-5; D is perhaps TRBD2 (6 bases). There are 16 residues in the CDR3. V lost 3 bases and J 5 bases, leaving 19 bases between the germline ends. Germline CDR1 and CDR2: SGHAT and FQDESV (reference sequence). The CDR3 spells CASSFGAGSPSETQYF. The CDR3 coding sequence is TGTGCCAGCAGCTTCGGGGCCGGGAGCCCGTCGGAGACCCAGTACTTC.

This clone has a handful of counts. The V gene is TRBV4-1, the J gene TRBJ2-1; D is ambiguous. The CDR3 has 16 residues. The germline V gene encodes CDR1 MGHRA and CDR2 YSYEKL. V lost 1 base to trimming and J lost 8 bases, with 18 bases between them. CDR3 nucleotides: TGCGCCAGCAGCCAAGTTAACCTCCTAGTTGTCGATGAGCAGTTCTTC. This sequence encodes CASSQVNLLVVDEQFF.

This chain links TRBV6-1 with TRBJ2-7, with 9 bases that match TRBD1. In germline, CDR1 is MNHNS, CDR2 SASEGT. The CDR3 runs 16 residues. The trim removed 2 bases at V and 4 bases at J, leaving 9 bases unmatched. The CDR3 sequence is CASSELAGDRDYEQYF. CDR3 DNA: TGTGCCAGCAGTGAATTAGCTGGGGACAGGGATTACGAGCAGTACTTC.

This clone came up a few times. The rearrangement links TRBV10-1 to TRBJ1-1; D is possibly TRBD1 (6 bases). CDR3 length equals 17 residues. Per germline, CDR1 WNHNN and CDR2 SYGVQD (reference sequence). Trimming took 5 bases from V and 1 from J, leaving 20 bases between them. CDR3 residues: CASSSRRGSRANTEAFF. The CDR3 coding sequence is TGCGCCAGCAGTTCTCGAAGGGGGAGCCGGGCGAACACTGAAGCTTTCTTT.

In nucleotides, the CDR3 is TGCGCCAGCAGCCTCCGGGACAGGGCCCACAATGAGCAGTTCTTC. This sequence encodes CASSLRDRAHNEQFF. The chain is built from TRBV5-1 and TRBJ2-1; 9 bases match TRBD1. J gave up 5 bases and V 4 bases, and 7 bases lay outside the gene matches. Germline CDR1 is SGHRS and CDR2 is YFSETQ. This CDR3 is built from 15 residues.

The chain joins TRBV25-1 to TRBJ2-5, with a tentative D call TRBD2 (6 bases). The CDR3 runs 13 residues. The V end was cut by 8 bases, the J end by 2 bases, with 12 bases between. Germline-derived CDR1 and CDR2 are MGHDK and SYGVNS. The CDR3 here is CASGGTAQETQYF. The CDR3 DNA is TGTGCCAGCGGAGGGACGGCTCAAGAGACCCAGTACTTC. Supplemented by reference TRBV25-1 and TRBJ2-5, the full variable domain reads EADIYQTPRYLVIGTGKKITLECSQTMGHDKMYWYQQDPGMELHLIHYSYGVNSTEKGDLSSESTVSRIRTEHFPLTLESARPSHTSQYLCASGGTAQETQYFGPGTRLLVL.

The chain has TRBV3-1 (or the pseudogene TRBV3-2) and TRBJ2-3; weak D call: TRBD2 (5 bases). CDR1 LGHDT and CDR2 YNNKEL come from the germline V gene (reference sequence). The CDR3 is 13 residues long. The V end was cut by 3 bases, the J end by 10 bases, with 14 bases between. The CDR3 bases are TGTGCCAGCAGCCAGGCTAGCACCTCACCGCAGTATTTT. The encoded protein is CASSQASTSPQYF.

This clone was observed once. This sequence joins TRBV28 and TRBJ2-7; D possibly corresponds to TRBD1 (5 bases). Germline V gives CDR1 MDHEN, CDR2 SYDVKM. This CDR3 contains 14 residues. The V gene lost 4 bases and the J gene lost 3 bases, with 13 bases spanning the gap. The CDR3 DNA reads as TGTGCCAGCAGTTATCAGGGCTTGGGCTACGAGCAGTACTTC. Amino acids: CASSYQGLGYEQYF.

The chain recombines TRBV28 with TRBJ2-1; the match to TRBD2 covers 7 bases. V trimming: 8 bases; J trimming: 3 bases; junction bases outside the gene matches: 13. CDR3 length: 16 amino acids. CDR1 and CDR2 from the germline V gene are MDHEN and SYDVKM. The CDR3 nucleotides read TGTGCCAGCTGCTCCGGGACTAACTCAATCTACAATGAGCAGTTCTTC. Translated, it gives CASCSGTNSIYNEQFF.

The chain has TRBV10-3 and TRBJ1-1; 11 nucleotides line up with TRBD1. This CDR3 has 15 residues. Trimming cost V 6 bases and J 4 bases; bases outside gene matches: 7. Germline V gene lookup returns CDR1 ENHRY and CDR2 SYGVKD. The CDR3: CAIRPGQGGSTEAFF. The CDR3 DNA sequence: TGTGCCATCAGGCCGGGACAGGGGGGAAGCACTGAAGCTTTCTTT.

The V gene is TRBV2, the J gene TRBJ2-5, with D tentatively TRBD2 (6 bases). CDR1 and CDR2 from the germline V gene are SNHLY and FYNNEI. The ends were cut back, 2 bases at V and 5 bases at J, with 15 bases in the middle. The CDR3 length is 15 residues. This chain's CDR3 is CASSETREVGETQYF. The CDR3 DNA is TGTGCCAGCAGTGAAACGCGGGAAGTCGGGGAGACCCAGTACTTC.

The chain recombines TRBV30 with TRBJ1-4; 7 bases are shared with TRBD1. The J segment lost 7 bases and the V segment lost 7 bases, leaving 12 bases of the junction unmatched. Germline CDR1 is GTSNPN and CDR2 is SVGIG (reference sequence). This CDR3 has 14 residues. The CDR3 loop reads CASARQGRGEKLFF. CDR3 DNA: TGTGCCTCTGCACGACAGGGTCGAGGTGAAAAACTGTTTTTT.

V and J are TRBV3-1 (or the pseudogene TRBV3-2) and TRBJ2-6; D gene unclear. Germline V CDR1 and CDR2: LGHDT, YNNKEL (reference sequence). The CDR3 is 15 amino acids. V was shortened by 2 bases and J by 2 bases, with 7 bases between the two germline ends. Written as DNA, the CDR3 is TGTGCCAGCAGCCAACCGACACCTGGGGCCAACGTCCTGACTTTC. This sequence encodes CASSQPTPGANVLTF.

The chain couples TRBV2 to TRBJ2-1; TRBD1 is a possible D gene (5 bases). Trimming cost V 6 bases and J 10 bases, with 13 bases left between them. The CDR3 contains 12 residues. Looked up from germline, CDR1 is SNHLY and CDR2 is FYNNEI. The CDR3 DNA is TGTGCCAGCAGCCTCCAGGGTACCGAGCAGTTCTTC. Amino acids: CASSLQGTEQFF.

The chain carries TRBV6-6 and TRBJ2-7, with a tentative D call TRBD2 (6 bases). Germline CDR1 reads MNHNY; CDR2 reads SVGAGI (reference sequence). Trimming pared 7 bases from V and 3 bases from J, leaving 13 bases between. The length of the CDR3 is 13 residues. As DNA, the CDR3 is TGTGCCAGCACGGGGCAGGGAGGCTACGAGCAGTACTTC. Encoded protein: CASTGQGGYEQYF.

This clone is a singleton in its sample. The chain recombines TRBV12-5 with TRBJ2-7; 10 bases agree with TRBD1. Trimming at V came to 5 bases and at J to 5 bases, leaving 12 bases not matched to a gene. CDR1 LGHNT and CDR2 FRNRAP come from the germline V gene. The CDR3 spans 16 residues. The CDR3 loop is CASGITRTGGTNEQYF. The CDR3 DNA is TGTGCTAGTGGTATAACCCGGACAGGGGGGACCAACGAGCAGTACTTC.

The rearrangement uses TRBV28 and TRBJ1-2, with 7 bases aligning to TRBD1. From germline, CDR1 is MDHEN and CDR2 SYDVKM. CDR3 size: 16 residues. The trim removed 4 bases at V and 4 bases at J, leaving 12 bases unmatched. The CDR3 DNA follows: TGTGCCAGCAGTTCATCCGGGACAGCCGATCTCTATGGCTACACCTTC. It yields the protein CASSSSGTADLYGYTF.

The gene calls are TRBV28 and TRBJ1-1, with a possible D match to TRBD1 (6 bases). This CDR3 region has 17 residues. Trimming pared 3 bases from V and 2 bases from J, leaving 19 bases between. Germline V gene data show CDR1 as MDHEN and CDR2 as SYDVKM. The CDR3 is CASSFRGLTYSNTEAFF. In DNA form, the CDR3 reads TGTGCCAGCAGTTTCAGGGGCCTAACGTACTCTAACACTGAAGCTTTCTTT. The variable domain in full, completed from reference TRBV28 and TRBJ1-1, reads DVKVTQSSRYLVKRTGEKVFLECVQDMDHENMFWYRQDPGLGLRLIYFSYDVKMKEKGDIPEGYSVSREKKERFSLILESASTNQTSMYLCASSFRGLTYSNTEAFFGQGTRLTVV.

The chain recombines TRBV28 with TRBJ1-6; D gene unclear. The CDR3 length is 14 residues. V lost 6 bases to trimming and J lost 5 bases, with 11 bases between them. Germline V CDR1 and CDR2: MDHEN, SYDVKM. In DNA form, the CDR3 reads TGTGCCAGCAGCCCGACGGGAAATAATTCACCCCTCCACTTT. This codes for CASSPTGNNSPLHF.

The chain is built from TRBV4-1 and TRBJ2-1, with 10 bases aligning to TRBD2. The CDR3 is 17 amino acids. Unmatched junction bases numbered 13, after V lost 4 bases and J lost 7 bases. The germline V gene has CDR1 MGHRA and CDR2 YSYEKL. This chain's CDR3 is CASSRIIAGGGRNEQFF. Here the CDR3 DNA reads TGCGCCAGCAGCCGTATCATAGCGGGAGGAGGTAGGAATGAGCAGTTCTTC.

The chain has TRBV19 and TRBJ1-2; 7 bases agree with TRBD1. This CDR3 spans 16 amino acids. Germline V gives CDR1 LNHDA, CDR2 SQIVND (reference sequence). J was trimmed by 1 base and V by 10 bases; bases with no gene match: 15. The CDR3 sequence: CATHLGPGQFNYGYTF. For the CDR3, the DNA is TGTGCCACCCACCTGGGCCCGGGACAGTTTAACTATGGCTACACCTTC. Drawing the rest from reference TRBV19 and TRBJ1-2, the complete variable domain is DGGITQSPKYLFRKEGQNVTLSCEQNLNHDAMYWYRQDPGQGLRLIYYSQIVNDFQKGDIAEGYSVSREKKESFPLTVTSAQKNPTAFYLCATHLGPGQFNYGYTFGSGTRLTVV.

The chain is built from TRBV25-1 and TRBJ1-6; D call uncertain. V was cut by 1 base and J by 9 bases, with 7 bases left in between. The CDR3 has 13 residues. CDR1 is MGHDK and CDR2 is SYGVNS in the germline V gene. CDR3 loop: CASSEFGASPLHF. The CDR3 bases are TGTGCCAGCAGTGAATTTGGAGCTTCACCCCTCCACTTT.

The chain recombines TRBV28 with TRBJ1-5; TRBD1 agrees at 11 bases. Trimming at V came to 11 bases and at J to 10 bases, leaving 10 bases not matched to a gene. The CDR3 has 13 amino acids. Germline assignment: CDR1 MDHEN and CDR2 SYDVKM. The CDR3 reads CAGQGAPFEPQHF. In DNA, the CDR3 is TGTGCCGGACAGGGGGCTCCCTTTGAACCCCAGCATTTT.

J is TRBJ1-1 and V is TRBV15; 9 positions agree with TRBD1. This CDR3 comprises 17 residues. The V segment lost 5 bases and the J segment 3 bases; nucleotides outside the gene matches: 13. CDR1 and CDR2 (germline): LNHNV, YYDKDF (reference sequence). The DNA for the CDR3 is TGTGCCACCAGCGGAAGTCCGGGACAGGGTACAGACACTGAAGCTTTCTTT. Protein product: CATSGSPGQGTDTEAFF.

This chain links TRBV18 with TRBJ2-1, with D uncertain. The ends were cut back, 2 bases at V and 5 bases at J, with 16 bases in the middle. The CDR3 has 16 amino acids. Per germline, CDR1 KGHSH and CDR2 LQKENI. The CDR3 loop reads CASSPILIAGNNEQFF. In nucleotides, the CDR3 is TGTGCCAGCTCACCAATCTTGATAGCTGGAAACAATGAGCAGTTCTTC.

For this clone: A read error may account for a junction end that differs from germline. The genes are TRBV5-8 and TRBJ1-5; 7 bases map to TRBD1. This CDR3 spans 14 amino acids. Germline-derived CDR1 and CDR2 are SGHTS and YDEGEE. The CDR3 sequence: CASSWDSSISPTDF. The CDR3 DNA reads TGTGCCAGCAGCTGGGACAGCTCAATCAGCCCCACGGATTTT.

This clone occurred a few times. J is TRBJ2-1 and V is TRBV4-2; 11 bases are a match to TRBD2. The CDR3 spans 18 residues. Germline V gives CDR1 LGHNA, CDR2 YNFKEQ. J gave up 4 bases and V 0 bases, and 8 bases lay outside the gene matches. The CDR3 reads CASSQDLSASGRYNEQFF. The DNA for the CDR3 is TGTGCCAGCAGCCAAGATCTTAGTGCTAGCGGGAGGTACAATGAGCAGTTCTTC.

As for this clone: The junction departs from the called germline gene at one end, perhaps through a read error. The CDR3 nucleotides read TGTGCTAGCAGCTTATCTCCCGACAGGGGGCAGAGGGAGCTGTTTTTT. The encoded protein is CASSLSPDRGQRELFF. V and J are TRBV7-7 and TRBJ2-2; 10 nucleotides line up with TRBD1. The CDR3 spans 16 residues. Per germline, CDR1 SSHAT and CDR2 FNYEAQ (reference sequence).